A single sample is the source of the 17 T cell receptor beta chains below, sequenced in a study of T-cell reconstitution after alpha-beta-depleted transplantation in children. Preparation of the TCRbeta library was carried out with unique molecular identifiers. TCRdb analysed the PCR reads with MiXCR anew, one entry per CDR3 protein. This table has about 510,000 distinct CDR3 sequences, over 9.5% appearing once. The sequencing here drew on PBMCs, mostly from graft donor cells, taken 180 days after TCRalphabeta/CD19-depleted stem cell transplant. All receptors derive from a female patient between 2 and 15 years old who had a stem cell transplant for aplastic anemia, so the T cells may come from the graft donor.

CDR3 protein: CASSQDGTPGNTIYF. In DNA form, the CDR3 reads TGCGCCAGCAGCCAAGATGGAACCCCGGGAAACACCATATATTTT. This chain connects TRBV4-3 to TRBJ1-3; D remains unclear. Germline V gene lookup returns CDR1 LGHNA and CDR2 YSLEER. The V gene lost 0 bases and the J gene lost 4 bases, with 10 bases spanning the gap. This CDR3 is 15 amino acids long.

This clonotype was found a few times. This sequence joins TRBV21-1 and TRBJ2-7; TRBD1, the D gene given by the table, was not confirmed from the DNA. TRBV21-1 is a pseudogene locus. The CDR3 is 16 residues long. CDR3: CASSLRGDRGRSEQYF. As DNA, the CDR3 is TGTGCCAGCAGCCTCCGCGGGGACAGGGGGCGATCCGAGCAGTACTTC.

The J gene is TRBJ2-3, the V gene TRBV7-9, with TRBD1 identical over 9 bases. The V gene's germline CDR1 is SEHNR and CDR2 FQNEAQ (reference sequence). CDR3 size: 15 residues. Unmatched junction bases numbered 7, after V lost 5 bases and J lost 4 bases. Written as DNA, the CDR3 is TGTGCCAGCAGCCCAGGGGGACAGGGTTCAGATACGCAGTATTTT. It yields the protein CASSPGGQGSDTQYF. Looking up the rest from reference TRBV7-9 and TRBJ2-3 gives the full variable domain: DTGVSQNPRHKITKRGQNVTFRCDPISEHNRLYWYRQTLGQGPEFLTYFQNEAQLEKSRLLSDRFSAERPKGSFSTLEIQRTEQGDSAMYLCASSPGGQGSDTQYFGPGTRLTVL.

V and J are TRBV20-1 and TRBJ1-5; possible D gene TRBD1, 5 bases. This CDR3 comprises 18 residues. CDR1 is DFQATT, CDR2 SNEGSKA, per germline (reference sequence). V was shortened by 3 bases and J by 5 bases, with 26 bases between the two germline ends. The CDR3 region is CSARFTAPGPPRDQPQHF. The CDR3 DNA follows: TGCAGTGCTAGGTTCACTGCTCCGGGGCCTCCTAGGGATCAGCCCCAGCATTTT.

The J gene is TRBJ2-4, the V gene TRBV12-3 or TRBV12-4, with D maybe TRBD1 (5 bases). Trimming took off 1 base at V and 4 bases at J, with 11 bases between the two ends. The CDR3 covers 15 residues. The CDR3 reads CASSLDGALKNIQYF. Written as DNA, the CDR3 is TGTGCCAGCAGTTTAGATGGGGCGTTGAAAAACATTCAGTACTTC.

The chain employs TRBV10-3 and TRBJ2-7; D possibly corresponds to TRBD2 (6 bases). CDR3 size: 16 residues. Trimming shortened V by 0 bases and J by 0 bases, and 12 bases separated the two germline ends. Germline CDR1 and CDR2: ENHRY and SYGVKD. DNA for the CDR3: TGTGCCATCAGTGAGTCGAGTGGGCGGGGCTCCTACGAGCAGTACTTC. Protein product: CAISESSGRGSYEQYF.

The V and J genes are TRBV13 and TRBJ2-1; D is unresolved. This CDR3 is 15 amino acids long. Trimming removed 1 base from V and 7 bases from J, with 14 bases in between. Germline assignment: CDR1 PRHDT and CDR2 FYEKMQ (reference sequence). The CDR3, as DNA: TGTGCCAGCAGCTTAGAGGTTTCTAGTGCTAATGAGCAGTTCTTC. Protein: CASSLEVSSANEQFF.

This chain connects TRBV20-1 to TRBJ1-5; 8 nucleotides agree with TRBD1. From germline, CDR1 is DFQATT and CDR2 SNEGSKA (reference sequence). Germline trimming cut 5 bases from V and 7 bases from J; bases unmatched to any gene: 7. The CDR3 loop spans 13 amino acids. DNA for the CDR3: TGCAGTGCTCTAACAGGGGGAAAACAGCCCCAGCATTTT. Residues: CSALTGGKQPQHF.

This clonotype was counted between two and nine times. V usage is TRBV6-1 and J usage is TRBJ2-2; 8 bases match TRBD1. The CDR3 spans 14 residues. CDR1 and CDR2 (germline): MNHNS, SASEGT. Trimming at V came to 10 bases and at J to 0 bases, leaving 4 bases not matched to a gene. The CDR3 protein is CATTDRANTGELFF. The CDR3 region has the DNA TGTGCCACCACGGACAGGGCGAACACCGGGGAGCTGTTTTTT.

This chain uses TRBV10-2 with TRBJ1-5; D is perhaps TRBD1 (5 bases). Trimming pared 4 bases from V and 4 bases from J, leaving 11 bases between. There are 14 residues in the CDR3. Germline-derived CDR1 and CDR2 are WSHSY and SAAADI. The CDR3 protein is CASSVDSGNQPQHF. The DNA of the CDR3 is TGCGCCAGCAGTGTTGACAGCGGGAATCAGCCCCAGCATTTT.

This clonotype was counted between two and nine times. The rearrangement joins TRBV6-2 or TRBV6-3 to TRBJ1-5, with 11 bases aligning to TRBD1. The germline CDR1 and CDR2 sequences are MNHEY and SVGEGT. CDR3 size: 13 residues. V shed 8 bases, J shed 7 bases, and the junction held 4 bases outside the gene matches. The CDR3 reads CASGGTGGQPQHF. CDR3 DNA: TGTGCCAGCGGTGGGACAGGGGGACAGCCCCAGCATTTT.

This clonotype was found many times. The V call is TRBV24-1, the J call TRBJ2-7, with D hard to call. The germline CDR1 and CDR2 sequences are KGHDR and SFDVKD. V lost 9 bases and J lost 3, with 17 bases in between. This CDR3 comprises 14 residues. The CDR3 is CATADLLAIYEQYF. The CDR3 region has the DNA TGTGCCACCGCGGATCTGCTGGCGATCTACGAGCAGTACTTC.

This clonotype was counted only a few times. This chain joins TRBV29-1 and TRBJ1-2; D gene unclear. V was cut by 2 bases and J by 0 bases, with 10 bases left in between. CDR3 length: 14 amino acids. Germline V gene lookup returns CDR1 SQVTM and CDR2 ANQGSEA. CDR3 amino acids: CSVEKGEANYGYTF. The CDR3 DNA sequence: TGCAGCGTTGAAAAGGGTGAGGCTAACTATGGCTACACCTTC.

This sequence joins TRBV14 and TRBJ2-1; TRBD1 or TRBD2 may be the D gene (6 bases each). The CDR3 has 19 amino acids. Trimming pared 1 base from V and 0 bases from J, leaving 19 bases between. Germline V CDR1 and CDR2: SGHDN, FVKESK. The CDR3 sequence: CASSQARGLAESSYNEQFF. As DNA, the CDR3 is TGTGCCAGCAGCCAAGCGAGGGGGTTAGCGGAGAGCTCCTACAATGAGCAGTTCTTC.

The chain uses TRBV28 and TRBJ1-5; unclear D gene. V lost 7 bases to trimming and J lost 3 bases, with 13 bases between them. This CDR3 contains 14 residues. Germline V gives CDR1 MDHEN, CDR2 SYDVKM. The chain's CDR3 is CASTPVGNNQPQHF. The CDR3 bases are TGTGCCAGCACCCCTGTAGGGAACAATCAGCCCCAGCATTTT. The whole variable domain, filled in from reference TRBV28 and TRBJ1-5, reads DVKVTQSSRYLVKRTGEKVFLECVQDMDHENMFWYRQDPGLGLRLIYFSYDVKMKEKGDIPEGYSVSREKKERFSLILESASTNQTSMYLCASTPVGNNQPQHFGDGTRLSIL.

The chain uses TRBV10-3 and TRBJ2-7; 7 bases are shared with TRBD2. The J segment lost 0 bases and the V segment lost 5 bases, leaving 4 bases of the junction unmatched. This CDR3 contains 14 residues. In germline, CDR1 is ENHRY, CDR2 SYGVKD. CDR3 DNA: TGTGCCATCAGTCTAGCGGAGAGCTCCTACGAGCAGTACTTC. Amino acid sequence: CAISLAESSYEQYF.

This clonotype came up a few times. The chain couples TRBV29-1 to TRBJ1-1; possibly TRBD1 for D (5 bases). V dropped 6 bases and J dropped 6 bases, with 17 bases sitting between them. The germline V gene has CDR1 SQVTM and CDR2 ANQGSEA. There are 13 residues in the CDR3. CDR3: CSVVGRSLPEAFF. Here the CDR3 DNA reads TGCAGCGTAGTGGGGCGTTCCCTCCCTGAAGCTTTCTTT.